This T cell receptor (beta chain) was obtained from a study of T cells after somatic rescue of genetic block. The length of the CDR3 is 16 residues. Germline V lookup: CDR1 SGHDN, CDR2 FVKESK. V lost 4 bases to trimming and J lost 2 bases; unmatched junction nucleotides: 7. Libraries were prepared by immunoSEQ multiplex PCR; TCRdb keeps only in-frame clonotypes and omits some of them. The sample yields 110,000 or so clones, 75% to 95% seen once. Sequences were obtained from peripheral blood mononuclear cells (PBMCs). V gene TRBV14 combines with J gene TRBJ2-1; 8 bases line up with TRBD1. This receptor was obtained from a woman aged 18 to 35. CDR3 nucleotides: TGTGCCAGCAGCCCAAAACAGGGGGTGGCCTACAATGAGCAGTTCTTC. This gives the protein CASSPKQGVAYNEQFF.